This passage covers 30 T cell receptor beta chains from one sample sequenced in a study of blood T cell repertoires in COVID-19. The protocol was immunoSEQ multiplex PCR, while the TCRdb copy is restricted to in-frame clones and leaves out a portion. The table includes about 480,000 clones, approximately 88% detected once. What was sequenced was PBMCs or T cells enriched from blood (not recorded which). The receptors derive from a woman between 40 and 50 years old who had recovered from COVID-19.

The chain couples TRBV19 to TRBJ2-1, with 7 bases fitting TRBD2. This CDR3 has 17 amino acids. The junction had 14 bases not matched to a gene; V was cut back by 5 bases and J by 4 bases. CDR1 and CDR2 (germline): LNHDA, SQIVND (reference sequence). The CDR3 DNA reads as TGTGCCAGTAGTTTATTTACTAGCGCGAGACCTTACAATGAGCAGTTCTTC. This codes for CASSLFTSARPYNEQFF.

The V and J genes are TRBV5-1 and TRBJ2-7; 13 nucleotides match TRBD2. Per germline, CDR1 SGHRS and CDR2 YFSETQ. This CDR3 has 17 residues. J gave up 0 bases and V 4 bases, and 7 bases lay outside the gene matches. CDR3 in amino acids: CASSPRTSGSTSYEQYF. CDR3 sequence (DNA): TGCGCCAGCAGCCCCAGGACTAGCGGGAGCACCTCCTACGAGCAGTACTTC. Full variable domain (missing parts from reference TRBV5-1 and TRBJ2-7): KAGVTQTPRYLIKTRGQQVTLSCSPISGHRSVSWYQQTPGQGLQFLFEYFSETQRNKGNFPGRFSGRQFSNSRSEMNVSTLELGDSALYLCASSPRTSGSTSYEQYFGPGTRLTVT.

The CDR3 spells CATSDWLGPAGTGELFF. The CDR3 bases are TGTGCCACCAGTGATTGGCTGGGCCCCGCGGGAACCGGGGAGCTGTTTTTT. The V and J genes are TRBV24-1 and TRBJ2-2; weak D call: TRBD2 (6 bases). V dropped 2 bases and J dropped 5 bases, with 17 bases sitting between them. Germline V lookup: CDR1 KGHDR, CDR2 SFDVKD. CDR3 length: 17 amino acids.

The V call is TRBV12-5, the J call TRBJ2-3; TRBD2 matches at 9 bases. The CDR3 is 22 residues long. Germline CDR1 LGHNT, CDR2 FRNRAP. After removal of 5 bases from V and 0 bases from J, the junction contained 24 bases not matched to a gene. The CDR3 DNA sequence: TGTGCTAGTGGTCCCGGCCGACAGGGATTCCTAGCGGGAACCTCTAGCACAGATACGCAGTATTTT. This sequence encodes CASGPGRQGFLAGTSSTDTQYF.

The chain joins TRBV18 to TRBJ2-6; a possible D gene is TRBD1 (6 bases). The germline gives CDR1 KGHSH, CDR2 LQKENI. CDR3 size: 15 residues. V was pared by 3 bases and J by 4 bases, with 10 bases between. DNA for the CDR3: TGTGCCAGCTCACCCCGGGACACCGGGGCCAACGTCCTGACTTTC. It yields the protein CASSPRDTGANVLTF.

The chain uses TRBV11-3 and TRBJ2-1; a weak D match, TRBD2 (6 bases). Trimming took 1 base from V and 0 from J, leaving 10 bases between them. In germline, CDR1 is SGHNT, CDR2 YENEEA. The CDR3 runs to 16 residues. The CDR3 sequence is CASSLGMGGSYNEQFF. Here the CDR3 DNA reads TGTGCCAGCAGCTTAGGGATGGGGGGCTCCTACAATGAGCAGTTCTTC.

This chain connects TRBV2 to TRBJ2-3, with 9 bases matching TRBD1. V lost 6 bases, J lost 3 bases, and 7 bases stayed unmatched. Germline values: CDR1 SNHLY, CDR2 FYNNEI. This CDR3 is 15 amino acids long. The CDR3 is CASSAGQGWTDTQYF. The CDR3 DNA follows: TGTGCCAGCAGCGCGGGACAGGGATGGACAGATACGCAGTATTTT.

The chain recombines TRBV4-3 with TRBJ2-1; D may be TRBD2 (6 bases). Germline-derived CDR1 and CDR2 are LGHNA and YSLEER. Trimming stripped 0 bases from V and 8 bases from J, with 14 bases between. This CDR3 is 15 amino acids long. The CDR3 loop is CASSQERDSLYEQFF. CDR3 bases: TGCGCCAGCAGCCAAGAGCGGGATTCCCTGTATGAGCAGTTCTTC.

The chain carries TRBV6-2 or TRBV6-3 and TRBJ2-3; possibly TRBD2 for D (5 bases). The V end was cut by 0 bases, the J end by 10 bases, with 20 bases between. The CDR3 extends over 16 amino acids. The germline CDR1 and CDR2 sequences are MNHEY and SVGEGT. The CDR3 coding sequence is TGTGCCAGCAGTTACTCGGCTAGCTCAAGTTTTGGAGCGCAGTATTTT. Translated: CASSYSASSSFGAQYF.

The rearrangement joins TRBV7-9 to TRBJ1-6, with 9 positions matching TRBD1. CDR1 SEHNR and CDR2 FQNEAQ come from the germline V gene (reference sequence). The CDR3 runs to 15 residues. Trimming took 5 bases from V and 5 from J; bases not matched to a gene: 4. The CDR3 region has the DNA TGTGCCAGCAGCCCACGGACAGGGGATAATTCACCCCTCCACTTT. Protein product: CASSPRTGDNSPLHF.

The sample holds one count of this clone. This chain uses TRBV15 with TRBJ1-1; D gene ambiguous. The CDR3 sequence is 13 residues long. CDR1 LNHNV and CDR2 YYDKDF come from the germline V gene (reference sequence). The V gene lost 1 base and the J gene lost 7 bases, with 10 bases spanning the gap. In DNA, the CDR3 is TGTGCCACCAGCAGAGGGGCGACCGGTGAAGCTTTCTTT. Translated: CATSRGATGEAFF. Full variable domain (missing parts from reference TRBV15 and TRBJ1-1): DAMVIQNPRYQVTQFGKPVTLSCSQTLNHNVMYWYQQKSSQAPKLLFHYYDKDFNNEADTPDNFQSRRPNTSFCFLDIRSPGLGDTAMYLCATSRGATGEAFFGQGTRLTVV.

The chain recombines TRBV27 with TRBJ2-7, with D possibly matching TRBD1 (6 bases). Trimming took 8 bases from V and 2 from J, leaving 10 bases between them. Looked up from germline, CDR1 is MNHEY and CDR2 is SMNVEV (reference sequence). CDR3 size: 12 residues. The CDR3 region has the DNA TGTGCCAGCGTGGACAGAGCCTACGAGCAGTACTTC. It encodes CASVDRAYEQYF.

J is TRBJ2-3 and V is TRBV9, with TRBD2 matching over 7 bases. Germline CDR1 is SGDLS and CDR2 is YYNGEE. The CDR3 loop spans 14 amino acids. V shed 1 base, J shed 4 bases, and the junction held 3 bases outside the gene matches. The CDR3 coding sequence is TGTGCCAGCAGCGTAACGGGAGGTCCAGATACGCAGTATTTT. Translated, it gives CASSVTGGPDTQYF.

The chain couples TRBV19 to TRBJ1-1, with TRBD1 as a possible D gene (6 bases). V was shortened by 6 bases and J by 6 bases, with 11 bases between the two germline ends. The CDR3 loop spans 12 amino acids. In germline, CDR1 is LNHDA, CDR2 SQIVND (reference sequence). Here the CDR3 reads CASRDGTSEAFF. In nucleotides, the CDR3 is TGTGCCAGTAGGGACGGGACATCTGAAGCTTTCTTT.

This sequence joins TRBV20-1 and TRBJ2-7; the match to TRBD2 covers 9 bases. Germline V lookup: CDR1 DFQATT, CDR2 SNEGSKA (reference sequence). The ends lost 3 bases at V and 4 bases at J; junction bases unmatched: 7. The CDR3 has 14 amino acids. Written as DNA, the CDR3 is TGCAGTGCTAGTGGCGGGAGGGCTAAGTACGAGCAGTACTTC. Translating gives CSASGGRAKYEQYF.

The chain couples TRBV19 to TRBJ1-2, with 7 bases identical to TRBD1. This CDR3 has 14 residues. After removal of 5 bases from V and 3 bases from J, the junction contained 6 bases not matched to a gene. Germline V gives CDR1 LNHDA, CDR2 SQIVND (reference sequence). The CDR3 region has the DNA TGTGCCAGTAGTGAGTTAACAGGGGACTATGGCTACACCTTC. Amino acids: CASSELTGDYGYTF.

CDR3 DNA: TGCGCCAGCAGCTTGGTCGGGGGTGCGGATACGCAGTATTTT. Amino acid sequence: CASSLVGGADTQYF. The V call is TRBV5-1, the J call TRBJ2-3; TRBD2 is a possible D gene (6 bases). This CDR3 spans 14 amino acids. Trimming cost V 0 bases and J 6 bases, with 11 bases left between them. Germline V lookup: CDR1 SGHRS, CDR2 YFSETQ. Using reference TRBV5-1 and TRBJ2-3 for the parts outside the CDR3, the full variable domain is KAGVTQTPRYLIKTRGQQVTLSCSPISGHRSVSWYQQTPGQGLQFLFEYFSETQRNKGNFPGRFSGRQFSNSRSEMNVSTLELGDSALYLCASSLVGGADTQYFGPGTRLTVL.

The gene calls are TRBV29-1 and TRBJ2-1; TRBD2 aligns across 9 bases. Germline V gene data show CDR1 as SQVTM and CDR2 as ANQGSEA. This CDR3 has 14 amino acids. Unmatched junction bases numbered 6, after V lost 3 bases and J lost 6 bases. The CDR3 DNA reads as TGCAGCGTTGATTTGGGCGGGAGGGGCAATGAGCAGTTCTTC. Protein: CSVDLGGRGNEQFF.

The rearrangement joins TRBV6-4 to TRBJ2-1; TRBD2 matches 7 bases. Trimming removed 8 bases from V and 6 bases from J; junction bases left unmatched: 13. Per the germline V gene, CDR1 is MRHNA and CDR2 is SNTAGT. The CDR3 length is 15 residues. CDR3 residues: CASAPGGRDINEQFF. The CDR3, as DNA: TGTGCCAGCGCCCCCGGGGGGAGAGATATCAATGAGCAGTTCTTC.

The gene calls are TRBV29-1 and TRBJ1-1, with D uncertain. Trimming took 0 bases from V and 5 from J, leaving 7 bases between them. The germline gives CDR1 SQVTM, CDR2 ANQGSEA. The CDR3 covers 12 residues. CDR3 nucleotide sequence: TGCAGCGTTGAAGATTGGGCAACTGAAGCTTTCTTT. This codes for CSVEDWATEAFF.

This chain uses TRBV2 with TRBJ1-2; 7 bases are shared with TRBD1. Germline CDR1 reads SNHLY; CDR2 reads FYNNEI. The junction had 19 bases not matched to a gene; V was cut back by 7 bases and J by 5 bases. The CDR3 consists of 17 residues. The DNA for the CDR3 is TGTGCCAGCACTATTCGCTCTGCGCCGGGACAGACTTATGGCTACACCTTC. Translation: CASTIRSAPGQTYGYTF.

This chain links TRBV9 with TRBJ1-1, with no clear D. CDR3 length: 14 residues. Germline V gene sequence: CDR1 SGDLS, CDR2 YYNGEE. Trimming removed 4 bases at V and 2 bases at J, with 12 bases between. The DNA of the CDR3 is TGTGCCAGCAGCAAAGGGAGAACCAACACTGAAGCTTTCTTT. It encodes CASSKGRTNTEAFF.

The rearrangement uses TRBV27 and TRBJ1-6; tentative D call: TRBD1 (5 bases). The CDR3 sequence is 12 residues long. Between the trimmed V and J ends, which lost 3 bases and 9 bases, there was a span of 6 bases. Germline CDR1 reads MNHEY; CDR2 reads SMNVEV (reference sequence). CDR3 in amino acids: CASSFGGSPLHF. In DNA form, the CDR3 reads TGTGCCAGCAGTTTCGGGGGTTCACCCCTCCACTTT.

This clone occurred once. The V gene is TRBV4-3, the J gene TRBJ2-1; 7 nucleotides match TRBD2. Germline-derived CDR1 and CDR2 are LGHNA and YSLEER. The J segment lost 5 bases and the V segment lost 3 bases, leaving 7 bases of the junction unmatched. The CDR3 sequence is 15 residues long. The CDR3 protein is CASSHNGRSHNEQFF. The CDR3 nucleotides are TGCGCCAGCAGCCACAACGGGAGGAGTCACAATGAGCAGTTCTTC.

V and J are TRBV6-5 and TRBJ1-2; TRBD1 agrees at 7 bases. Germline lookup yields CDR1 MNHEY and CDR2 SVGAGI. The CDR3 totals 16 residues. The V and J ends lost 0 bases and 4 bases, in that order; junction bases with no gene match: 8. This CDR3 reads CASSYSTGESLYGYTF. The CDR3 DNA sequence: TGTGCCAGCAGTTACTCCACAGGGGAAAGCCTCTATGGCTACACCTTC.

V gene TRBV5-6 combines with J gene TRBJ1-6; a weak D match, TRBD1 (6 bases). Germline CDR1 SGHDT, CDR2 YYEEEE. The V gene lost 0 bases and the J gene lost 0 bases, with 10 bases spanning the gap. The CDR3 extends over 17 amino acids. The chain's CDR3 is CASSLEQGSSYNSPLHF. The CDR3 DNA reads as TGTGCCAGCAGCTTGGAACAGGGAAGCTCCTATAATTCACCCCTCCACTTT.

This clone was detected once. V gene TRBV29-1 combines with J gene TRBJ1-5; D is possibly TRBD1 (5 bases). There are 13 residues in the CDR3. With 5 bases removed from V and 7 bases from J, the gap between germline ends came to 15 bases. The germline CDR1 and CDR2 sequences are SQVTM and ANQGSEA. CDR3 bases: TGCAGCGTTTTGACACGGGGGGACCAGCCCCAGCATTTT. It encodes CSVLTRGDQPQHF. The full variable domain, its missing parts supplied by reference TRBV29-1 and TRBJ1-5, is SAVISQKPSRDICQRGTSLTIQCQVDSQVTMMFWYRQQPGQSLTLIATANQGSEATYESGFVIDKFPISRPNLTFSTLTVSNMSPEDSSIYLCSVLTRGDQPQHFGDGTRLSIL.

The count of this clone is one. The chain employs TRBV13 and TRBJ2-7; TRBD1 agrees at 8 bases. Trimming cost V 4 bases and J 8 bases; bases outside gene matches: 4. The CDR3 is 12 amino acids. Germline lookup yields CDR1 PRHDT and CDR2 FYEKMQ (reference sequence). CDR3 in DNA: TGTGCCAGCAGCTCGACAGGGGACAAGCAGTACTTC. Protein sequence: CASSSTGDKQYF. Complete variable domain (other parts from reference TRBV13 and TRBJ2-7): AAGVIQSPRHLIKEKRETATLKCYPIPRHDTVYWYQQGPGQDPQFLISFYEKMQSDKGSIPDRFSAQQFSDYHSELNMSSLELGDSALYFCASSSTGDKQYFGPGTRLTVT.

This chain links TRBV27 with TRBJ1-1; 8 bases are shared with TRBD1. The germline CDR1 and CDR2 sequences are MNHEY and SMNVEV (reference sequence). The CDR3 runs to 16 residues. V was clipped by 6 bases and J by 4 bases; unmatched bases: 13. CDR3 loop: CASSNPRGRWGTEAFF. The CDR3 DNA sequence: TGTGCCAGCAGCAATCCCAGGGGGCGCTGGGGCACTGAAGCTTTCTTT.

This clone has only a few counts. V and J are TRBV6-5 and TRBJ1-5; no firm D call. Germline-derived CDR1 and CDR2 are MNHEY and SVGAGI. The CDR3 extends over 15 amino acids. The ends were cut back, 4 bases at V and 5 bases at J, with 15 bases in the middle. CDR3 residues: CASSSAAGLDQPQHF. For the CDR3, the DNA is TGTGCCAGCAGTTCTGCCGCAGGTTTGGATCAGCCCCAGCATTTT.